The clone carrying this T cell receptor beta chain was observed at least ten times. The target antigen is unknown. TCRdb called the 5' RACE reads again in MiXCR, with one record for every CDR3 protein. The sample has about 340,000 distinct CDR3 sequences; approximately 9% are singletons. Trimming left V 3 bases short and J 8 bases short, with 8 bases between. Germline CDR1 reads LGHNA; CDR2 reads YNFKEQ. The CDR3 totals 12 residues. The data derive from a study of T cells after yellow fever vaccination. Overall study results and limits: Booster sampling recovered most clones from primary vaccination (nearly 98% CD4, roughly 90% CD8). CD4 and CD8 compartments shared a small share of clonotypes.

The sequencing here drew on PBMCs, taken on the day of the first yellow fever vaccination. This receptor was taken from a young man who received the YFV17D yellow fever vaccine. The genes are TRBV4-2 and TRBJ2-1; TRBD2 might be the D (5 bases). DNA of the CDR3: TGTGCCAGCAGCCATGATAGCGATGAGCAGTTCTTC. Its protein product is CASSHDSDEQFF.